This T cell receptor beta chain stems from a study of blood T cell repertoires in COVID-19 (dated by TCRdb to the early 2020s). About the study as a whole: Samples covering the acute and convalescent phases of COVID-19 were provided by collaborators in the United States, Italy and Spain. The material from the prospective study consisted of cDNA or gDNA derived from T cells, B-cell-depleted T cells, or PBMCs. Subjects who had been exposed to COVID-19, were actively infected with it, or had recovered from it provided the deeply sampled blood TCRbeta repertoires that made up the dataset. A freely available public database, intended as a resource for researchers studying the immune response to SARS-CoV-2, is where the repertoires were released. The samples were drawn from two sources: the first 160 participants of the ongoing ImmuneRACE study, and 1,000 to 1,500 subjects contributed by 6 global collaborators. A de-identified subject ID, COVID-19 status, age in years and sex were almost always included in the sample metadata. Where available, HLA class I and class II types were obtained from metadata supplied by the sample provider rather than from assay-based typing. General findings and caveats noted by the study authors: Clinical and demographic metadata were provided uncurated, with the amount varying by source and participant.

The CDR3 sequence holds 16 residues, the cysteine and phenylalanine included. Here the CDR3 DNA is all that survives: 48 bases in frame from base 1. CDR1 and CDR2 are drawn from the germline V gene: LGHNA, YNFKEQ. Clipping removes 4 bases from V and 0 bases from J, with 9 as the unmatched junction base count. Collaborating institutions collected whole blood in K2EDTA tubes following their own protocols. For TCRbeta analysis, collaborators shipped samples in one of three forms: frozen whole blood, isolated PBMCs, or DNA extracted from either of those sample types. As regards this clone: The specificity of this receptor is unknown. Base quality data are lacking; no much larger clone is found one base away.

The immunoSEQ Assay, a bias-controlled multiplex PCR, was used to amplify TCRbeta CDR3 regions from genomic DNA. The study's processing was this. The number of nucleated cells in each sample was estimated from the amplification of reference gene primers within the assay. To quantify the absolute abundance of each unique TCRbeta CDR3 rearrangement, sequence reads were collapsed and filtered. For each sample, productive Simpson clonality was calculated as the square root of Simpson's diversity index over productive rearrangements. Entries here come from immuneACCESS through TCRdb and include only in-frame sequences with V and J called. Some clones fail to appear in such tables; in the studies checked, an unresolved V gene covers under half of the shortfall, and the cause of the remainder is unknown. That table furnishes V, J and clone size, whereas the DNA furnished D and trimming. This sample holds about 120,000 clones; approximately 90% were observed only once. 7.7% of the sample goes to the ten largest clones.

The rearrangement joined TRBV4-2 to TRBJ2-7, with TRBD2 matching 7 junction bases. The receptor's source is a human donor in a cohort sampled during active COVID-19. Input material: peripheral blood. The CDR3 protein sequence reads: CASSRGGDGGSYEQYF. The DNA reads as follows: TGTGCCAGCAGCCGTGGGGGGGACGGTGGCTCCTACGAGCAGTACTTC.